The subject of this entry is one T cell receptor (beta chain). The record originates from a study of control samples from healthy donors and cancer patients. The method was immunoSEQ multiplex PCR; TCRdb's version includes in-frame clones alone and lacks a portion of them. The repertoire consists of roughly 120,000 clones, with approximately 95% occurring once and the leading ten covering around 3.6%. Trimming shortened V by 5 bases and J by 6 bases, and 9 bases separated the two germline ends. The CDR3 contains 12 residues. CDR1 and CDR2 from the germline V gene are MNHEY and SMNVEV (reference sequence).

The sample was blood. This receptor was taken from a young man in good health. The J gene is TRBJ2-3, the V gene TRBV27, with D unresolved. The chain's CDR3 is CASSVNADTQYF. As DNA, the CDR3 is TGTGCCAGCAGTGTGAACGCGGATACGCAGTATTTT.